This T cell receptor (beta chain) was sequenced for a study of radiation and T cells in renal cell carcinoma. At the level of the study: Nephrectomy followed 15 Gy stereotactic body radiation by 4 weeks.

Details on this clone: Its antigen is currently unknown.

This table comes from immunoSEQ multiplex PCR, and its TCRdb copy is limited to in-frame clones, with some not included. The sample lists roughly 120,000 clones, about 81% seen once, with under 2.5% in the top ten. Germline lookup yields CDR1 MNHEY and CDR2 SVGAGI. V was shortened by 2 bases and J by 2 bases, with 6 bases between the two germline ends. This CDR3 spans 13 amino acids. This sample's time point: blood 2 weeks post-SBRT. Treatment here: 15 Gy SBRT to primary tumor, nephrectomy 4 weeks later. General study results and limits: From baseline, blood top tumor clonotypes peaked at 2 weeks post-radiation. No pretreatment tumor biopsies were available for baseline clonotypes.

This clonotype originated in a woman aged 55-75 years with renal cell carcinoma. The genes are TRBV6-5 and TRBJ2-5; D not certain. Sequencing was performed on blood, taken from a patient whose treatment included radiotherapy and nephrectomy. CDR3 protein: CASSYGSQETQYF. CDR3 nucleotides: TGTGCCAGCAGTTACGGTTCGCAAGAGACCCAGTACTTC.